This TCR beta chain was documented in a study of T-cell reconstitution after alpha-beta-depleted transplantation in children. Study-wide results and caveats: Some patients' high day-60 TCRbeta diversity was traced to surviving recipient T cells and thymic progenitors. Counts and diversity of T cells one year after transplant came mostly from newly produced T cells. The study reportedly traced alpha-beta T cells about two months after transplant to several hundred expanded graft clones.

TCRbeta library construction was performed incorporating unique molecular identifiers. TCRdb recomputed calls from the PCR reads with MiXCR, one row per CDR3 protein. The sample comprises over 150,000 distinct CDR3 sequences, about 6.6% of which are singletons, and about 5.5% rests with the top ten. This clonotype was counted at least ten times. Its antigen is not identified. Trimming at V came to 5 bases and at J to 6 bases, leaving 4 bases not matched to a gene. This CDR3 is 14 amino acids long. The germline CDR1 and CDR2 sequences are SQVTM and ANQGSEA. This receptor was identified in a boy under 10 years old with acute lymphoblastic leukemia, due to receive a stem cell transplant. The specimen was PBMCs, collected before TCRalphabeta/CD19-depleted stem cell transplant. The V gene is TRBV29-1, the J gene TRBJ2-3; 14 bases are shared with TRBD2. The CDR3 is CSVKGTSGSDTQYF. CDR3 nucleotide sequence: TGCAGCGTTAAAGGGACTAGCGGGAGTGATACGCAGTATTTT.